This record concerns one T cell receptor (beta chain) sequence. The entry originates in a study of graft-versus-host responses after intestinal transplantation. Study overall: In this cohort, recipients had multivisceral, liver-intestinal, or isolated intestinal transplants. Recipients were all induced with anti-thymocyte globulin, then given tacrolimus and steroids for around three years.

This CDR3 has 12 residues. Germline CDR1 and CDR2: SGHRS and YFSETQ. The V and J ends lost 4 bases and 6 bases, in that order; junction bases with no gene match: 4. The repertoire was sequenced with immunoSEQ multiplex PCR; TCRdb's copy has only in-frame clones and lacks some. Of about 97,000 clones listed, around 90% are singletons. This receptor was obtained from a human patient who received an intestinal transplant, so some T cells may come from the graft donor. The sample was PBMCs, taken approximately 470 days after intestinal transplant. This rearrangement joins TRBV5-1 to TRBJ2-7, with 7 bases aligning to TRBD2. CDR3 coding DNA: TGCGCCAGCAGCCCGTCGGGGGGCGAGCAGTACTTC. This gives the protein CASSPSGGEQYF.